Shown below are 11 T cell receptor beta chains from a single sample sequenced in a study of CD8 T cells in Susac syndrome. After extraction with the RNeasy kit, roughly 0.45 to 1 ug of the RNA was reverse transcribed using random hexamers. TCRdb processed the immunoSEQ multiplex PCR reads anew with MiXCR; each CDR3 protein has one entry. The data contain 300,000 to 350,000 distinct CDR3 sequences, about 91% of them singletons. The sequenced sample consisted of CD4+ T cells from PBMCs. These receptors were obtained from a human donor with multiple sclerosis.

The chain has TRBV12-3 or TRBV12-4 and TRBJ2-3; the match to TRBD1 covers 9 bases. This CDR3 spans 13 amino acids. Trimming removed 6 bases from V and 8 bases from J; junction bases left unmatched: 6. CDR3: CASSTPGQGTQYF. CDR3 coding DNA: TGTGCCAGCAGCACACCGGGACAGGGTACGCAGTATTTT.

J is TRBJ1-1 and V is TRBV18, with 8 bases identical to TRBD1. The V gene's germline CDR1 is KGHSH and CDR2 LQKENI. This CDR3 is 16 amino acids long. J lost 5 bases, V lost 2 bases, and 10 bases had no gene match. The CDR3 bases are TGTGCCAGCTCACCAAGAATCGGACAGGGCCTAACTGAAGCTTTCTTT. Its protein is CASSPRIGQGLTEAFF.

This rearrangement joins TRBV29-1 to TRBJ2-1; 8 bases agree with TRBD1. Unmatched junction bases numbered 12, after V lost 7 bases and J lost 7 bases. This CDR3 has 14 residues. Looked up from germline, CDR1 is SQVTM and CDR2 is ANQGSEA. CDR3 residues: CSAGQGLRVNEQFF. The DNA for the CDR3 is TGCAGCGCCGGACAGGGTTTGAGGGTTAATGAGCAGTTCTTC.

The chain is built from TRBV10-3 and TRBJ2-1; the match to TRBD2 covers 13 bases. CDR3 length: 16 residues. CDR1 is ENHRY, CDR2 SYGVKD, per germline. J lost 1 base, V lost 5 bases, and 2 bases had no gene match. The CDR3 region has the DNA TGTGCCATCAGTCCGGGACTAGCGGGATCCTACAATGAGCAGTTCTTC. It is translated as CAISPGLAGSYNEQFF.

The chain joins TRBV5-4 to TRBJ1-2, with 9 bases identical to TRBD1. The V segment lost 4 bases and the J segment 4 bases; nucleotides outside the gene matches: 5. Germline V lookup: CDR1 SGHNT, CDR2 YYREEE (reference sequence). The CDR3 runs 14 residues. In nucleotides, the CDR3 is TGTGCCAGCAGCCATCGGACAGGGGTCTATGGCTACACCTTC. Translated: CASSHRTGVYGYTF.

The gene calls are TRBV5-1 and TRBJ1-1; 12 nucleotides agree with TRBD1. Germline loops: CDR1 SGHRS, CDR2 YFSETQ. CDR3 length: 15 amino acids. With V trimmed by 2 bases and J by 5 bases, 4 bases remained unmatched. The CDR3: CASSFGTGGRTEAFF. CDR3 nucleotide sequence: TGCGCCAGCAGCTTCGGGACAGGGGGCAGGACTGAAGCTTTCTTT.

The chain employs TRBV19 and TRBJ2-1, with 9 bases identical to TRBD1. Per the germline V gene, CDR1 is LNHDA and CDR2 is SQIVND (reference sequence). The CDR3 is 16 amino acids. The V gene end was trimmed by 8 bases and the J gene end by 9 bases; junction bases not matched to a gene: 17. CDR3 bases: TGTGCCAGTGCCTTATCCGGGACAGGGCAGTCGCGTGAGCAGTTCTTC. Translation: CASALSGTGQSREQFF.

The V gene is TRBV20-1, the J gene TRBJ2-7; no definite D call. CDR1 is DFQATT and CDR2 is SNEGSKA in the germline V gene (reference sequence). Trimming removed 5 bases at V and 2 bases at J, with 7 bases between. This CDR3 contains 11 residues. The CDR3 DNA sequence: TGCAGTGCTTCTACTACCTACGAGCAGTACTTC. This gives the protein CSASTTYEQYF.

The V and J genes are TRBV19 and TRBJ1-5, with D hard to call. The CDR3 consists of 13 residues. The V end was cut by 1 base, the J end by 4 bases, with 5 bases between. CDR1 and CDR2 from the germline V gene are LNHDA and SQIVND (reference sequence). The CDR3 loop is CASSIAINQPQHF. The CDR3 coding sequence is TGTGCCAGTAGTATAGCCATAAATCAGCCCCAGCATTTT.

The chain carries TRBV15 and TRBJ2-7; possible D gene TRBD2, 7 bases. The V end was cut by 0 bases, the J end by 2 bases, with 11 bases between. This CDR3 comprises 15 residues. The V gene's germline CDR1 is LNHNV and CDR2 YYDKDF (reference sequence). CDR3 in DNA: TGTGCCACCAGCAGAGAGCGGGGGCAGACCTACGAGCAGTACTTC. It yields the protein CATSRERGQTYEQYF.

This rearrangement joins TRBV6-6 to TRBJ2-7; no clear D. CDR3 size: 14 residues. CDR1 and CDR2 (germline): MNHNY, SVGAGI (reference sequence). V lost 6 bases, J lost 3 bases, and 15 bases lay in between. The CDR3 loop is CASSPDNPSYEQYF. CDR3 DNA sequence: TGTGCCAGCAGCCCCGACAATCCCAGCTACGAGCAGTACTTC.